What follows are 26 T cell receptor beta chains derived from one specimen sequenced in a study of beta chain features in type 1 diabetes. TCRB transcripts that were expressed got sequenced, as all of the isolated RNA had been reverse transcribed. Libraries were prepared by immunoSEQ multiplex PCR; TCRdb keeps only in-frame clonotypes and omits some of them. The data contain roughly 250,000 clones, 68% of them singletons. The specimen sequenced was naive CD4+ T cells from blood. These receptors originate from a man aged 25-40 years in good health.

This clone has more than one count but fewer than ten. The same CDR3 is also encoded by other DNA sequences in this sample. This chain joins TRBV30 and TRBJ1-5; D uncertain. V was cut by 1 base and J by 0 bases, with 4 bases left in between. The germline gives CDR1 GTSNPN, CDR2 SVGIG (reference sequence). The CDR3 contains 13 residues. DNA of the CDR3: TGTGCCTGGAGTGCCGATAGCAATCAGCCCCAGCATTTT. It specifies CAWSADSNQPQHF.

This chain links TRBV9 with TRBJ2-5; 9 nucleotides match TRBD2. CDR1 and CDR2 from the germline V gene are SGDLS and YYNGEE. Trimming removed 4 bases from V and 5 bases from J; junction bases left unmatched: 9. The CDR3 is 15 residues long. The CDR3 sequence: CASSLMGLAHETQYF. The CDR3 DNA sequence: TGTGCCAGCAGCCTAATGGGACTAGCACATGAGACCCAGTACTTC.

This chain connects TRBV29-1 to TRBJ1-5, with TRBD1 matching 8 bases. CDR3 length equals 13 residues. CDR1 is SQVTM and CDR2 is ANQGSEA in the germline V gene. With V trimmed by 4 bases and J by 6 bases, 5 bases remained unmatched. The CDR3 sequence is CSVAQGVGQPQHF. CDR3 in DNA: TGCAGCGTTGCACAGGGGGTCGGTCAGCCCCAGCATTTT.

This clone was picked up one time. CDR3 sequence (DNA): TGTGCCTGGAGCGTACCAAAAGGGACAGTCAATGAGCAGTTCTTC. It translates to CAWSVPKGTVNEQFF. The chain recombines TRBV30 with TRBJ2-1; 7 bases line up with TRBD1. Per germline, CDR1 GTSNPN and CDR2 SVGIG (reference sequence). There are 15 residues in the CDR3. V lost 3 bases, J lost 6 bases, and 11 bases stayed unmatched.

The chain joins TRBV10-3 to TRBJ2-2; D is perhaps TRBD1 (6 bases). The CDR3 runs 16 residues. In germline, CDR1 is ENHRY, CDR2 SYGVKD. The V end was cut by 7 bases, the J end by 0 bases, with 15 bases between. CDR3 residues: CAIKSGHPANTGELFF. In DNA form, the CDR3 reads TGTGCCATCAAATCGGGACATCCCGCGAACACCGGGGAGCTGTTTTTT.

The CDR3 coding sequence is TGCGCCAGCAGCCTGGTGCTAGCGGGAGGTATAAGCTCCTACAATGAGCAGTTCTTC. Its translation is CASSLVLAGGISSYNEQFF. The chain couples TRBV4-3 to TRBJ2-1; 11 bases agree with TRBD2. This CDR3 comprises 19 residues. Losses at the gene ends were 4 bases for V and 0 bases for J; bases not matched to a gene: 11. Germline V lookup: CDR1 LGHNA, CDR2 YSLEER.

This clone was seen only a few times. The chain is built from TRBV30 and TRBJ2-1; D may be TRBD2 (5 bases). CDR3 length: 13 residues. The V and J ends lost 3 bases and 7 bases respectively, with 13 bases between them. Germline CDR1 GTSNPN, CDR2 SVGIG (reference sequence). DNA for the CDR3: TGTGCCTGGAGCCCTACCCGGGATAATGAGCAGTTCTTC. Amino acid sequence: CAWSPTRDNEQFF.

The chain recombines TRBV7-9 with TRBJ2-4, with TRBD2 matching over 12 bases. The CDR3 covers 17 residues. With 5 bases clipped from V and 7 bases from J, the junction kept 12 bases outside the gene matches. Germline V CDR1 and CDR2: SEHNR, FQNEAQ (reference sequence). CDR3 region: CASSHDRTSGNRNIQYF. The CDR3 bases are TGTGCCAGCAGCCACGACCGGACTAGCGGGAATAGGAACATTCAGTACTTC.

Here the CDR3 reads CASSSGTGRWEQYF. In DNA, the CDR3 is TGCGCCAGCAGCTCCGGGACAGGGAGGTGGGAGCAGTACTTC. This chain uses TRBV5-1 with TRBJ2-7, with 9 bases aligning to TRBD1. This CDR3 has 14 residues. V lost 3 bases to trimming and J lost 7 bases; unmatched junction nucleotides: 8. Germline V gene sequence: CDR1 SGHRS, CDR2 YFSETQ.

V and J are TRBV30 and TRBJ2-7, with D possibly called TRBD1 or TRBD2 (5 bases each). The CDR3 covers 11 residues. Germline CDR1 and CDR2: GTSNPN and SVGIG (reference sequence). V dropped 8 bases and J dropped 2 bases, with 10 bases sitting between them. The DNA for the CDR3 is TGTGCCGCCCCGGGGCCCTACGAGCAGTACTTC. Residues: CAAPGPYEQYF. Supplemented by reference TRBV30 and TRBJ2-7, the full variable domain reads SQTIHQWPATLVQPVGSPLSLECTVEGTSNPNLYWYRQAAGRGLQLLFYSVGIGQISSEVPQNLSASRPQDRQFILSSKKLLLSDSGFYLCAAPGPYEQYFGPGTRLTVT.

The chain carries TRBV30 and TRBJ1-1; D remains ambiguous. The CDR3 spans 13 residues. Germline CDR1 reads GTSNPN; CDR2 reads SVGIG (reference sequence). The ends were cut back, 2 bases at V and 6 bases at J, with 13 bases in the middle. CDR3 coding DNA: TGTGCCTGGAGTTTTTACTACGGCGCTGAAGCTTTCTTT. Amino acid sequence: CAWSFYYGAEAFF.

This clone came up a few times. The limits of the CDR3 on the DNA are not certain, so only TCRdb's listed CDR3 is given. The chain joins TRBV29-1 to TRBJ1-5. The CDR3 has 15 residues if both end residues are counted. Germline CDR1 and CDR2: SQVTM and ANQGSEA. The CDR3 sequence is CSVVLGTGSNQPQHF.

This rearrangement joins TRBV30 to TRBJ1-3; D is unclear. The V end lost 2 bases, the J end lost 7 bases, and 12 bases lay between the germline ends. CDR1 is GTSNPN, CDR2 SVGIG, per germline (reference sequence). The CDR3 has 13 residues. The CDR3, as DNA: TGTGCCTGGAGTTCCGGGCCCGGGAACACCATATATTTT. It yields the protein CAWSSGPGNTIYF.

V and J are TRBV5-4 and TRBJ1-6; 8 nucleotides line up with TRBD1. The V segment lost 5 bases and the J segment 5 bases; nucleotides outside the gene matches: 6. Germline V lookup: CDR1 SGHNT, CDR2 YYREEE (reference sequence). The CDR3 sequence is 15 residues long. The DNA of the CDR3 is TGTGCCAGCAGTTCGGACAGGGCGAATAATTCACCCCTCCACTTT. It yields the protein CASSSDRANNSPLHF.

The chain combines TRBV7-9 with TRBJ1-4, with D hard to call. The CDR3 sequence is 13 residues long. V was trimmed by 1 base and J by 5 bases, leaving 5 bases between them. Germline V lookup: CDR1 SEHNR, CDR2 FQNEAQ (reference sequence). The CDR3 DNA reads as TGTGCCAGCAGCTTAGTACCCAATGAAAAACTGTTTTTT. Translation gives CASSLVPNEKLFF.

In regard to this clone: This sample also contains other DNA sequences that code for the same CDR3. V is TRBV2 and J is TRBJ2-1, with D unclear. CDR3 length: 13 amino acids. Trimming took off 2 bases at V and 6 bases at J, with 8 bases between the two ends. CDR1 is SNHLY and CDR2 is FYNNEI in the germline V gene. The CDR3 DNA reads as TGTGCCAGCAGTGAACTAGTGAGCAATGAGCAGTTCTTC. Translation: CASSELVSNEQFF. The complete variable domain, with remaining parts taken from reference TRBV2 and TRBJ2-1, reads EPEVTQTPSHQVTQMGQEVILRCVPISNHLYFYWYRQILGQKVEFLVSFYNNEISEKSEIFDDQFSVERPDGSNFTLKIRSTKLEDSAMYFCASSELVSNEQFFGPGTRLTVL.

The J gene is TRBJ2-5, the V gene TRBV18, with D uncertain. The CDR3 length is 13 residues. The V gene lost 0 bases and the J gene lost 7 bases, with 9 bases spanning the gap. Per the germline V gene, CDR1 is KGHSH and CDR2 is LQKENI. This CDR3 is CASSPPVRRTQYF. In nucleotides, the CDR3 is TGTGCCAGCTCACCACCCGTCCGGAGGACCCAGTACTTC.

The chain combines TRBV7-2 with TRBJ2-7; D is uncertain. This CDR3 has 12 residues. The V end lost 1 base, the J end lost 11 bases, and 12 bases lay between the germline ends. Germline V gene sequence: CDR1 SGHTA, CDR2 FQGNSA. The CDR3 bases are TGTGCCAGCAGCTTAGAACTGGGGAAGGAGTACTTC. This sequence encodes CASSLELGKEYF.

The chain carries TRBV7-2 and TRBJ1-2; D not resolved. The CDR3 loop spans 14 amino acids. The germline V gene encodes CDR1 SGHTA and CDR2 FQGNSA. Trimming removed 1 base from V and 6 bases from J, with 12 bases in between. DNA for the CDR3: TGTGCCAGCAGCTTAGGAGGAGGGAGGGATGGCTACACCTTC. This sequence encodes CASSLGGGRDGYTF.

This chain joins TRBV7-2 and TRBJ2-2; 8 bases line up with TRBD1. Germline lookup yields CDR1 SGHTA and CDR2 FQGNSA. The J segment lost 6 bases and the V segment lost 6 bases, leaving 3 bases of the junction unmatched. This CDR3 spans 13 amino acids. CDR3 in DNA: TGTGCCAGCAGGCAGGGGGCCCCCGGGGAGCTGTTTTTT. Residues: CASRQGAPGELFF.

The V call is TRBV7-9, the J call TRBJ1-1; the D is unclear. Trimming left V 1 base short and J 3 bases short, with 6 bases between. The V gene's germline CDR1 is SEHNR and CDR2 FQNEAQ (reference sequence). This CDR3 contains 13 residues. In DNA, the CDR3 is TGTGCCAGCAGCTTAGTAAGGGACACTGAAGCTTTCTTT. Protein: CASSLVRDTEAFF.

The chain recombines TRBV9 with TRBJ2-3; either TRBD1 or TRBD2 may supply D (5 bases each). The V and J ends lost 0 bases and 6 bases respectively, with 14 bases between them. CDR1 SGDLS and CDR2 YYNGEE come from the germline V gene. There are 15 residues in the CDR3. The CDR3 reads CASSVAGTRSDTQYF. The CDR3 DNA follows: TGTGCCAGCAGCGTAGCAGGGACCAGATCTGATACGCAGTATTTT.

The chain uses TRBV29-1 and TRBJ2-1, with 10 nucleotides matching TRBD2. V trimming: 2 bases; J trimming: 6 bases; junction bases outside the gene matches: 10. Germline CDR1 and CDR2: SQVTM and ANQGSEA. The CDR3 length is 16 residues. The DNA of the CDR3 is TGCAGCGTTGAAAGACTAGCGGGCCCCCTTTCCAATGAGCAGTTCTTC. Its translation is CSVERLAGPLSNEQFF.

This clone has just a few counts. This chain links TRBV30 with TRBJ2-7; tentative D call: TRBD1 (6 bases). This CDR3 contains 15 residues. Per the germline V gene, CDR1 is GTSNPN and CDR2 is SVGIG (reference sequence). V was pared by 5 bases and J by 0 bases, with 17 bases between. CDR3 bases: TGTGCCTGGGCTAAAGGGGGAACACACTCCTACGAGCAGTACTTC. Translation: CAWAKGGTHSYEQYF.

In regard to this clone: Different DNA sequences within this sample yield the same CDR3. This chain links TRBV30 with TRBJ1-5; D remains ambiguous. V gave up 0 bases and J gave up 5 bases, with 8 bases separating them. The germline gives CDR1 GTSNPN, CDR2 SVGIG (reference sequence). The CDR3 covers 13 residues. CDR3 protein: CAWSVSLDQPQHF. As DNA, the CDR3 is TGTGCCTGGAGTGTCAGTCTCGATCAGCCCCAGCATTTT. Variable domain in full (rest from reference TRBV30 and TRBJ1-5): SQTIHQWPATLVQPVGSPLSLECTVEGTSNPNLYWYRQAAGRGLQLLFYSVGIGQISSEVPQNLSASRPQDRQFILSSKKLLLSDSGFYLCAWSVSLDQPQHFGDGTRLSIL.

In this sample, this clone turned up a few times. The chain recombines TRBV7-9 with TRBJ2-5; 8 bases align to TRBD1. CDR1 and CDR2 from the germline V gene are SEHNR and FQNEAQ (reference sequence). The length of the CDR3 is 15 residues. After removal of 5 bases from V and 1 base from J, the junction contained 6 bases not matched to a gene. CDR3 bases: TGTGCCAGCAGCGGGACAGGCCTTTTCCAAGAGACCCAGTACTTC. Translated, it gives CASSGTGLFQETQYF.